Detailed here is one TCR beta chain. Its antigen remains unknown. These data belong to a study of response to subunit inactivated influenza vaccine. TCRdb ran MiXCR on the RT-PCR reads and lists one entry per CDR3 protein. The table has under 850,000 distinct CDR3 sequences, 18% seen once. The study's findings and limits: With each seasonal influenza vaccination, the authors suggested, few new T cells are recruited.

Trimming removed 0 bases from V and 2 bases from J, with 10 bases in between. This CDR3 has 15 amino acids. Looked up from germline, CDR1 is MNHEY and CDR2 is SVGAGI. This clonotype originated in a man over 45 who received an inactivated influenza vaccine. The material was PBMCs from blood, obtained 5 to 6 days after vaccination. This chain connects TRBV6-5 to TRBJ2-5; no reliable D call. The CDR3 sequence: CASSYSLAQQETQYF. In nucleotides, the CDR3 is TGTGCCAGCAGTTACTCGTTGGCGCAGCAAGAGACCCAGTACTTC.